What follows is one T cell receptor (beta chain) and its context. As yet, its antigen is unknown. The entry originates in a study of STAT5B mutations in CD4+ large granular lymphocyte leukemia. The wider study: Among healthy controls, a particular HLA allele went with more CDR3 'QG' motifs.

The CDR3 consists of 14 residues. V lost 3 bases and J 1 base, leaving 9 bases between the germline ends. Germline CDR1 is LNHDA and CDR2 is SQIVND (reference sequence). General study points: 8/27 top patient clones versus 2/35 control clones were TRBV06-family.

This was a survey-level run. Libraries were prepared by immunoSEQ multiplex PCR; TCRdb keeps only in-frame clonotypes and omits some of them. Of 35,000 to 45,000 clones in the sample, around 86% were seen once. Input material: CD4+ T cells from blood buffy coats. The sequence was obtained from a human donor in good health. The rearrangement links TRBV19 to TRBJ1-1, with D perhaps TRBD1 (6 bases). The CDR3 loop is CASSIPGANTEAFF. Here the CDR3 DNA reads TGTGCCAGTAGTATCCCAGGGGCGAACACTGAAGCTTTCTTT.